The 20 T cell receptor beta chains below all came from one sample that was sequenced in a study of blood T cells in healthy people across ages. A second roughly 6 to 12 cycle PCR used barcoded and J-beta primers. TCRdb called the 5' RACE reads again in MiXCR, with one record for every CDR3 protein. Among roughly 700,000 distinct CDR3 sequences, around half were seen once, and the ten largest hold around 32%. The specimen was blood. The receptor set was obtained from a woman aged 55-69 years in good health.

A note on this clonotype: At one boundary the junction diverges from the germline segment, which might be a read error. The chain combines TRBV5-1 with TRBJ2-7; 7 bases fit TRBD1. The CDR3 spans 13 residues. Germline V CDR1 and CDR2: SGHRS, YFSETQ. The CDR3 sequence is CVSSLDRANEQYF. In DNA form, the CDR3 reads TGCGTCAGCAGCTTAGACAGGGCCAACGAGCAGTACTTC.

This chain uses TRBV9 with TRBJ2-7; the D is unclear. V was trimmed by 0 bases and J by 3 bases, leaving 7 bases between them. The CDR3 loop spans 13 amino acids. The V gene's germline CDR1 is SGDLS and CDR2 YYNGEE. The chain's CDR3 is CASSVEAGYEQYF. The DNA of the CDR3 is TGTGCCAGCAGCGTAGAGGCAGGCTACGAGCAGTACTTC.

This clonotype turned up a few times. In nucleotides, the CDR3 is TGTGCCAGCAGCTTAGAGTGGTCGCTTTCCTCCTACGAGCAGTACTTC. Amino acid sequence: CASSLEWSLSSYEQYF. The V gene is TRBV7-2, the J gene TRBJ2-7; D gene ambiguous. V was pared by 1 base and J by 0 bases, with 13 bases between. This CDR3 region has 16 residues. Germline assignment: CDR1 SGHTA and CDR2 FQGNSA.

The chain uses TRBV3-1 and TRBJ2-4; D gene ambiguous. The DNA matches TRBJ2-7 better at its end, which makes the J call doubtful. The germline V gene encodes CDR1 LGHDT and CDR2 YNNKEL (reference sequence). The CDR3 runs 14 residues. The CDR3 DNA reads as TGTGCCAGCAGCCAAAAAGGGCATTCGGGCGAGCAGTACTTC. Residues: CASSQKGHSGEQYF.

This clonotype has more than one count but fewer than ten. The chain is built from TRBV25-1 and TRBJ2-7; TRBD2 might be the D (7 bases). Germline CDR1 and CDR2: MGHDK and SYGVNS. The CDR3 is made up of 14 amino acids. Trimming removed 7 bases from V and 3 bases from J, with 16 bases in between. Here the CDR3 DNA reads TGTGCCAGCACCCCGCGGGGGCTTGGCTACGAGCAGTACTTC. Protein: CASTPRGLGYEQYF.

The V and J genes are TRBV20-1 and TRBJ2-7, with unresolved D. The length of the CDR3 is 12 residues. The germline V gene has CDR1 DFQATT and CDR2 SNEGSKA (reference sequence). The V and J ends lost 1 base and 7 bases respectively, with 11 bases between them. CDR3: CSARGEAEEQYF. CDR3 DNA sequence: TGCAGTGCTAGAGGCGAGGCAGAAGAGCAGTACTTC.

The rearrangement joins TRBV29-1 to TRBJ1-4; unclear D gene. Germline V CDR1 and CDR2: SQVTM, ANQGSEA. The CDR3 is 14 amino acids. With 5 bases removed from V and 3 bases from J, the gap between germline ends came to 13 bases. The CDR3 DNA follows: TGCAGCGTTCCCGCCCCTCCGGCTAATGAAAAACTGTTTTTT. Protein sequence: CSVPAPPANEKLFF. Full variable domain (missing parts from reference TRBV29-1 and TRBJ1-4): SAVISQKPSRDICQRGTSLTIQCQVDSQVTMMFWYRQQPGQSLTLIATANQGSEATYESGFVIDKFPISRPNLTFSTLTVSNMSPEDSSIYLCSVPAPPANEKLFFGSGTQLSVL.

The chain recombines TRBV20-1 with TRBJ2-7, with unresolved D. Germline CDR1 and CDR2: DFQATT and SNEGSKA (reference sequence). With 1 base removed from V and 2 bases from J, the gap between germline ends came to 12 bases. This CDR3 has 14 amino acids. As DNA, the CDR3 is TGCAGTGCTAGAGCGCATAATCTTCCCTACGAGCAGTACTTC. This sequence encodes CSARAHNLPYEQYF.

This clonotype was found a few times. The V gene is TRBV4-3, the J gene TRBJ1-5; the D gene is possibly TRBD1 (5 bases). Germline lookup yields CDR1 LGHNA and CDR2 YSLEER. V lost 0 bases to trimming and J lost 4 bases, with 10 bases between them. This CDR3 region has 15 residues. The CDR3 DNA follows: TGCGCCAGCAGCCAAGATCGGGGCCATAATCAGCCCCAGCATTTT. It translates to CASSQDRGHNQPQHF.

The chain has TRBV20-1 and TRBJ2-1; 8 bases fit TRBD1. V lost 2 bases and J lost 13; bases outside the gene matches: 16. The CDR3 length is 15 residues. In germline, CDR1 is DFQATT, CDR2 SNEGSKA (reference sequence). The DNA of the CDR3 is TGCAGTGCTAGACCTCCCGGGACAGGAGGAGAGACCCAGTTCTTC. It encodes CSARPPGTGGETQFF.

This sequence joins TRBV4-3 and TRBJ2-7; the D gene is possibly TRBD2 (5 bases). V was cut by 4 bases and J by 6 bases, with 13 bases left in between. Germline V gene lookup returns CDR1 LGHNA and CDR2 YSLEER. The length of the CDR3 is 13 residues. For the CDR3, the DNA is TGCGCCAGCAGCCCTTCGGACTCGCGCGAGCAGTACTTC. The encoded protein is CASSPSDSREQYF.

The chain combines TRBV5-1 with TRBJ1-4; 11 bases agree with TRBD1. CDR1 is SGHRS, CDR2 YFSETQ, per germline. After removal of 0 bases from V and 7 bases from J, the junction contained 5 bases not matched to a gene. The CDR3 has 16 residues. The CDR3 here is CASSLAGTGGAEKLFF. The CDR3 coding sequence is TGCGCCAGCAGCTTGGCCGGGACAGGGGGTGCTGAAAAACTGTTTTTT.

The chain couples TRBV27 to TRBJ1-2; no clear D. Germline values: CDR1 MNHEY, CDR2 SMNVEV (reference sequence). The CDR3 totals 14 residues. V was shortened by 5 bases and J by 0 bases, with 10 bases between the two germline ends. The CDR3 protein is CASSPQRPNYGYTF. The CDR3 coding sequence is TGTGCCAGCAGTCCCCAACGACCTAACTATGGCTACACCTTC.

The chain has TRBV29-1 and TRBJ2-1; 7 bases map to TRBD1. The CDR3 totals 19 residues. Per the germline V gene, CDR1 is SQVTM and CDR2 is ANQGSEA. V lost 4 bases to trimming and J lost 0 bases; unmatched junction nucleotides: 18. CDR3 loop: CSVVGPTGKRLSSYNEQFF. The CDR3 DNA reads as TGCAGCGTTGTCGGCCCGACAGGGAAACGTTTAAGCTCCTACAATGAGCAGTTCTTC.

V gene TRBV20-1 combines with J gene TRBJ2-5; 7 bases match TRBD2. Per the germline V gene, CDR1 is DFQATT and CDR2 is SNEGSKA (reference sequence). CDR3 size: 14 residues. V was pared by 3 bases and J by 2 bases, with 6 bases of the junction left unmatched. CDR3 in DNA: TGCAGTGCTAGGACAACGCGGGGGCAAGAGACCCAGTACTTC. Translated, it gives CSARTTRGQETQYF.

The V gene is TRBV20-1, the J gene TRBJ2-5, with a possible D match to TRBD1 (6 bases). This CDR3 is 15 amino acids long. V lost 7 bases, J lost 5 bases, and 23 bases lay in between. CDR1 and CDR2 from the germline V gene are DFQATT and SNEGSKA (reference sequence). Here the CDR3 reads CSGLSFRTASETQYF. The CDR3 coding sequence is TGCAGTGGCCTTTCGTTCAGGACAGCCAGCGAGACCCAGTACTTC.

The genes are TRBV20-1 and TRBJ2-7; TRBD1 agrees at 8 bases. The V and J ends lost 3 bases and 2 bases, in that order; junction bases with no gene match: 9. This CDR3 has 15 amino acids. Germline V gene lookup returns CDR1 DFQATT and CDR2 SNEGSKA (reference sequence). CDR3 region: CSARRGQGAPYEQYF. CDR3 nucleotides: TGCAGTGCTAGGCGCGGACAGGGTGCCCCCTACGAGCAGTACTTC.

The CDR3 DNA sequence: TGTGCCAGCAGCTGGACAGGCGGTAGCACAGATACGCAGTATTTT. Its protein is CASSWTGGSTDTQYF. The rearrangement joins TRBV28 to TRBJ2-3; 7 positions agree with TRBD1. This CDR3 has 15 residues. The J segment lost 0 bases and the V segment lost 6 bases, leaving 6 bases of the junction unmatched. The germline V gene encodes CDR1 MDHEN and CDR2 SYDVKM.

This clonotype was counted between two and nine times. The chain links TRBV7-8 to TRBJ2-5, with 8 bases identical to TRBD1. Germline V lookup: CDR1 SGHVS, CDR2 FQNEAQ. There are 16 residues in the CDR3. V gave up 7 bases and J gave up 0 bases; unmatched junction bases: 10. The chain's CDR3 is CASTPGGTGDQETQYF. CDR3 DNA: TGTGCCAGCACCCCAGGGGGGACAGGCGACCAAGAGACCCAGTACTTC.

This clonotype appeared a single time. This clone may be a read error of a much larger clone one base away. J is TRBJ2-7 and V is TRBV10-3, with 12 nucleotides matching TRBD1. Unmatched junction bases numbered 3, after V lost 10 bases and J lost 2 bases. The germline gives CDR1 ENHRY, CDR2 SYGVKD. The CDR3 has 13 amino acids. DNA for the CDR3: TGTGCCACCGGGGACAGGGGGCCCTACGAGCAGTACTTC. Translation: CATGDRGPYEQYF.